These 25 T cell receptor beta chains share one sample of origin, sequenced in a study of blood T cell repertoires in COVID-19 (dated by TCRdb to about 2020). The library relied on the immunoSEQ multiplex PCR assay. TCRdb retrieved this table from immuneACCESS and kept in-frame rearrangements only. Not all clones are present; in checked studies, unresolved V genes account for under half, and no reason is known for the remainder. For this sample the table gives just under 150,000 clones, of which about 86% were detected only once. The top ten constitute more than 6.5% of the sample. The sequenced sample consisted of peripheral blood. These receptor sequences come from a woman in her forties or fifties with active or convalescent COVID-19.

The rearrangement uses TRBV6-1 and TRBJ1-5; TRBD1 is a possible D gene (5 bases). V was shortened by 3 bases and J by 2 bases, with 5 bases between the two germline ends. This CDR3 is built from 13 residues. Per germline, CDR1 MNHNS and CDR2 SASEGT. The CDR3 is CASSDRGNQPQHF. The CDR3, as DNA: TGTGCCAGCAGTGACAGGGGCAATCAGCCCCAGCATTTT.

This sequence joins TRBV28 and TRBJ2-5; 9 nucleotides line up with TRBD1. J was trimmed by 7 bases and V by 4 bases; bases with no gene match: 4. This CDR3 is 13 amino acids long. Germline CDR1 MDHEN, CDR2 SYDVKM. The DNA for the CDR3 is TGTGCCAGCAGTTCAGGACAGGGGTGGACCCAGTACTTC. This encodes CASSSGQGWTQYF.

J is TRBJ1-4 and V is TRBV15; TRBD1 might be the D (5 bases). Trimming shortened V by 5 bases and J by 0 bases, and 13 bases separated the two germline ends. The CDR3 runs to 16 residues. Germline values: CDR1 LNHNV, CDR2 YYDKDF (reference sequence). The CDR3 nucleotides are TGTGCCACCAGCCAGGGACTGGTTGCAACTAATGAAAAACTGTTTTTT. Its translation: CATSQGLVATNEKLFF.

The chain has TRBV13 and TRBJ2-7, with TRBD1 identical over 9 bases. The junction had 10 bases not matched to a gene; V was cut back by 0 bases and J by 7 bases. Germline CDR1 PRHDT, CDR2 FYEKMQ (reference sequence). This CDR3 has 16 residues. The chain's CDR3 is CASSLGRGQGNGEQYF. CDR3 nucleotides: TGTGCCAGCAGCTTAGGCCGGGGACAGGGTAATGGTGAGCAGTACTTC.

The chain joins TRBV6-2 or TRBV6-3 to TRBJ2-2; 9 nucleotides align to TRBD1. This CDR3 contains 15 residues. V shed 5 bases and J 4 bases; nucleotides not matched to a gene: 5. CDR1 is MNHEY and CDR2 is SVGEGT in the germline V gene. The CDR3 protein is CASSNDRGGTGELFF. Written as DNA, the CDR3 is TGTGCCAGCAGTAACGACAGGGGGGGCACCGGGGAGCTGTTTTTT.

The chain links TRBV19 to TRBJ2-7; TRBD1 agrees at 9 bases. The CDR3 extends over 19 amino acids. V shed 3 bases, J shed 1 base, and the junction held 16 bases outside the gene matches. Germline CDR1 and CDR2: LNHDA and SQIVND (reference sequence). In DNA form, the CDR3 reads TGTGCCAGTAGTATGGGGATAACAGGGGGCAAAGGGCCGTCCTACGAGCAGTACTTC. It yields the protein CASSMGITGGKGPSYEQYF.

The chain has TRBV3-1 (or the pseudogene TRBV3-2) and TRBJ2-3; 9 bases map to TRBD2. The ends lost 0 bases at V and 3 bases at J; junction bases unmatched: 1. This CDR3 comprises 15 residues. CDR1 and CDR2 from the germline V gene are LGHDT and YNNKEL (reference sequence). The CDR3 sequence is CASSQDSGRTDTQYF. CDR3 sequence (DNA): TGTGCCAGCAGCCAAGATAGCGGGAGAACAGATACGCAGTATTTT.

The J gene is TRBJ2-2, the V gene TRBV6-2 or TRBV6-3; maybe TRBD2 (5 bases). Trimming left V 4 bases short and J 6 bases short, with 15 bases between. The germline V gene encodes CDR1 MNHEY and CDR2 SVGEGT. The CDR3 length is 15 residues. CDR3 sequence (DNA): TGTGCCAGCAGTTCCGCCGGGATCTTCCCCGGGGAGCTGTTTTTT. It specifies CASSSAGIFPGELFF.

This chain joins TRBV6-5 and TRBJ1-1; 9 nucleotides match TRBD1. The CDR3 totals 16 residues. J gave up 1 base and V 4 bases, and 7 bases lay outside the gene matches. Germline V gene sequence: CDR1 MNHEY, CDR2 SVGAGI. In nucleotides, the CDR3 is TGTGCCAGCAGTTCCGGGACAGGGAGCCGGAACACTGAAGCTTTCTTT. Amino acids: CASSSGTGSRNTEAFF.

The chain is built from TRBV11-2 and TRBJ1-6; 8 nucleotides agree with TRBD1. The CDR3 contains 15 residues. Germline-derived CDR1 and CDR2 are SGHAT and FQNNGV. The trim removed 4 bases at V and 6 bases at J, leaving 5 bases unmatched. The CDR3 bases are TGTGCCAGCAGCTCTGAGACAGGGGTTAATTCACCCCTCCACTTT. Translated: CASSSETGVNSPLHF.

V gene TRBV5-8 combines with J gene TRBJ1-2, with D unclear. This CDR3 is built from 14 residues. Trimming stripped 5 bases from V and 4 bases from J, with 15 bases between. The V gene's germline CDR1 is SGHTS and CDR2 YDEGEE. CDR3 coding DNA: TGTGCCAGCAGTCCCCGAGACGGCGGCTATGGCTACACCTTC. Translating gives CASSPRDGGYGYTF.

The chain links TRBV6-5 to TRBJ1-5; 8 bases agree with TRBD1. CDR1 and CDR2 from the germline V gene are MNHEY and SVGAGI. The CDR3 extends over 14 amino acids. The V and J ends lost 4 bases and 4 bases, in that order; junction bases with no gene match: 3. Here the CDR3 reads CASSSGQGNQPQHF. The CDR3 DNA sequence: TGTGCCAGCAGTTCCGGACAGGGAAATCAGCCCCAGCATTTT.

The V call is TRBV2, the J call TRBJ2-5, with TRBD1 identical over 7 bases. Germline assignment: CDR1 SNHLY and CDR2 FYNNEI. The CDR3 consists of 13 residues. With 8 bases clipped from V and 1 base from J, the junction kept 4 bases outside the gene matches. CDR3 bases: TGTGCCAGCGCCTGGGACAGCCAAGAGACCCAGTACTTC. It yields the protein CASAWDSQETQYF.

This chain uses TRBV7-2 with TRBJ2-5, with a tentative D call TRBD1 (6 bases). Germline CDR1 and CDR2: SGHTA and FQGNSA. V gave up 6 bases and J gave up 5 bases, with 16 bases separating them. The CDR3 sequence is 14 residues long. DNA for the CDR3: TGTGCCAGCAGTCGTACAGGGACCGCGGAGACCCAGTACTTC. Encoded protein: CASSRTGTAETQYF.

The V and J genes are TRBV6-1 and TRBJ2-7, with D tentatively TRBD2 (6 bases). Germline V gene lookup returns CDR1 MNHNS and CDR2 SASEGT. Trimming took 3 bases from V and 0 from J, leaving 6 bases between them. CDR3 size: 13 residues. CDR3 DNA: TGTGCCAGCAGTGACGGGAGCTCCTACGAGCAGTACTTC. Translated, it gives CASSDGSSYEQYF.

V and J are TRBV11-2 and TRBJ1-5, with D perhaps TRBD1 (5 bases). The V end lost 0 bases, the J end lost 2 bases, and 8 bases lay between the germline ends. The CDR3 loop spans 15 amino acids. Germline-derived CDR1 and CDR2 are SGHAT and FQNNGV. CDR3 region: CASSLEGAGNQPQHF. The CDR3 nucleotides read TGTGCCAGCAGCTTAGAAGGGGCGGGCAATCAGCCCCAGCATTTT.

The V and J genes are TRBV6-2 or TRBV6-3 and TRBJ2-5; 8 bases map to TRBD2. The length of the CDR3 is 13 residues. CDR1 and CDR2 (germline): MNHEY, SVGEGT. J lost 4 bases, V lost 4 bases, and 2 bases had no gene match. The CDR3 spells CASSSGGVETQYF. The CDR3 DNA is TGTGCCAGCAGTTCGGGAGGGGTAGAGACCCAGTACTTC.

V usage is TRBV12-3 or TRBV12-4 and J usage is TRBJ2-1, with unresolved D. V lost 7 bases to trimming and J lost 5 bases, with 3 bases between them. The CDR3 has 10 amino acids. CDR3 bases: TGTGCCAGCACCGACAATGAGCAGTTCTTC. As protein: CASTDNEQFF.

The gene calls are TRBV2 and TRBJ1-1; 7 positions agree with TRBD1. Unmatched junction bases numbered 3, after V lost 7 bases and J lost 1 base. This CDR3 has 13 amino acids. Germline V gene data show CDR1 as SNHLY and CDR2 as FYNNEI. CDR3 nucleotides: TGTGCCAGCAAGGGACAGCCGAACACTGAAGCTTTCTTT. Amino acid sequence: CASKGQPNTEAFF.

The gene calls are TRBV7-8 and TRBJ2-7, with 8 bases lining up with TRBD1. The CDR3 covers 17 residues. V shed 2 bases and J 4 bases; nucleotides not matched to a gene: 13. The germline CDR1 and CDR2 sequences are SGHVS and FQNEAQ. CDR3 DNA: TGTGCCAGCAGCTTAACTGTCGGGACAGGAATACTATACGAGCAGTACTTC. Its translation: CASSLTVGTGILYEQYF.

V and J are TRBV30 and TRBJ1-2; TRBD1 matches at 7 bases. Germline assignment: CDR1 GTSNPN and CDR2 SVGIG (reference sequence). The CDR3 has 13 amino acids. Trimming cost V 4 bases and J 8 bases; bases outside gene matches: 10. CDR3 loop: CAWNDRADGGYTF. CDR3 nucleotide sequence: TGTGCCTGGAACGACAGGGCTGATGGCGGCTACACCTTC.

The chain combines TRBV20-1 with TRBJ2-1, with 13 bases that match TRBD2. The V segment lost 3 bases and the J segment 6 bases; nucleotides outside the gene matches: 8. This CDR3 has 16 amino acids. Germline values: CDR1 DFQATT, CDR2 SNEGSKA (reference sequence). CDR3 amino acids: CSASRRGTSGTNEQFF. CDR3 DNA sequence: TGCAGTGCTAGTCGGCGAGGGACTAGCGGGACCAATGAGCAGTTCTTC.

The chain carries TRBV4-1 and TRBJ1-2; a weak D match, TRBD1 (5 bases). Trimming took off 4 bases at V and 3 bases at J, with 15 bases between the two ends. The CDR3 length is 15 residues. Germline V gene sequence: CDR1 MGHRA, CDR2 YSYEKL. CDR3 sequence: CASSLGRVGDYGYTF. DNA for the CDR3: TGCGCCAGCAGCCTCGGCAGGGTAGGGGACTATGGCTACACCTTC.

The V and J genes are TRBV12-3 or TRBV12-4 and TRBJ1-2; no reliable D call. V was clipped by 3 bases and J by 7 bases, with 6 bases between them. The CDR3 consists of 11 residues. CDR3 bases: TGTGCCAGCAGTTTCAAGAGTGGCTACACCTTC. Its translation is CASSFKSGYTF.

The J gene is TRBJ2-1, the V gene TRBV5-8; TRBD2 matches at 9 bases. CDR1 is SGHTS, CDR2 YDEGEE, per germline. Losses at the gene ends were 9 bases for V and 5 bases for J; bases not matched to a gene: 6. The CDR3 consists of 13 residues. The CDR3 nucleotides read TGTGCCACCCTAGCGGGATCCCACAATGAGCAGTTCTTC. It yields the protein CATLAGSHNEQFF.